This T cell receptor beta chain originates from a study of prognosis after radiotherapy for stage I lung cancer. Two rounds of multiplex PCR amplified TCR beta CDR3 from genomic DNA. During first-round PCR, primers specific to each TRBV and TRBJ gene were used. Via MiXCR, TCRdb re-called the multiplex PCR reads, giving one row per CDR3 protein. The sample holds 15,000 to 20,000 distinct CDR3 sequences, roughly 31% seen once. This clonotype was seen at least ten times. Sample: PBMCs, taken before or after stereotactic body radiation therapy (not recorded which). The TCR sequence derives from a donor aged 50 or older with non-small cell lung cancer.

CDR3 sequence reads: CASSDRGPNQPQHF. The CDR3 DNA is TGTGCCAGCTCGGACAGGGGGCCCAATCAGCCCCAGCATTTT. The V and J genes are TRBV19 and TRBJ1-5, with TRBD1 matching over 11 bases. The CDR3 consists of 14 residues. J gave up 3 bases and V 9 bases, and 4 bases lay outside the gene matches. Germline V gives CDR1 LNHDA, CDR2 SQIVND (reference sequence). Together with reference TRBV19 and TRBJ1-5, the CDR3 gives the full variable domain: DGGITQSPKYLFRKEGQNVTLSCEQNLNHDAMYWYRQDPGQGLRLIYYSQIVNDFQKGDIAEGYSVSREKKESFPLTVTSAQKNPTAFYLCASSDRGPNQPQHFGDGTRLSIL.